This passage covers 23 T cell receptor beta chains from one sample sequenced in a study of blood T cell repertoires in COVID-19. This table comes from immunoSEQ multiplex PCR, and its TCRdb copy is limited to in-frame clones, with some not included. The table records under 150,000 clones, 84% of them present only once. Sequencing was performed on PBMCs or T cells enriched from blood (not recorded which). These receptors all stem from a man aged 50 to 59 in a cohort exposed to, infected with or recovered from COVID-19 (not recorded which).

The chain has TRBV4-3 and TRBJ1-2; TRBD1 matches 9 bases. V was pared by 0 bases and J by 4 bases, with 3 bases of the junction left unmatched. There are 15 residues in the CDR3. Germline lookup yields CDR1 LGHNA and CDR2 YSLEER. The CDR3 bases are TGCGCCAGCAGCCAAGATACAGGGGGCACCTATGGCTACACCTTC. Translating gives CASSQDTGGTYGYTF.

This chain joins TRBV4-1 and TRBJ2-5, with 11 bases that match TRBD1. This CDR3 region has 15 residues. Germline V gene lookup returns CDR1 MGHRA and CDR2 YSYEKL. V lost 1 base, J lost 9 bases, and 7 bases stayed unmatched. The CDR3 DNA sequence: TGCGCCAGCAGCCAAGGCCACGGGACAGGGGGGCCCCAGTACTTC. This sequence encodes CASSQGHGTGGPQYF.

J is TRBJ2-3 and V is TRBV11-2; D perhaps matches TRBD2 (6 bases). The CDR3 consists of 16 residues. Trimming shortened V by 4 bases and J by 4 bases, and 18 bases separated the two germline ends. The germline V gene encodes CDR1 SGHAT and CDR2 FQNNGV. CDR3 in amino acids: CASSSVRGRGADTQYF. The CDR3 DNA reads as TGTGCCAGCAGCTCAGTTCGGGGGAGAGGGGCAGATACGCAGTATTTT.

This chain links TRBV10-3 with TRBJ2-2; TRBD1 agrees at 10 bases. CDR3 size: 16 residues. Germline V CDR1 and CDR2: ENHRY, SYGVKD. Trimming at V came to 8 bases and at J to 2 bases, leaving 8 bases not matched to a gene. The chain's CDR3 is CAISSRQGANTGELFF. The CDR3 region has the DNA TGTGCCATCTCCTCTAGACAGGGGGCTAACACCGGGGAGCTGTTTTTT.

This clone has more than one count but fewer than ten. The chain carries TRBV12-3 or TRBV12-4 and TRBJ1-2; TRBD1 aligns across 8 bases. The V gene end was trimmed by 5 bases and the J gene end by 9 bases; junction bases not matched to a gene: 5. The CDR3 has 12 residues. DNA of the CDR3: TGTGCCAGCAGTCCCGGACAGGGCAGCTACACCTTC. Its protein product is CASSPGQGSYTF.

The rearrangement links TRBV4-1 to TRBJ2-7; TRBD2 matches at 13 bases. Per the germline V gene, CDR1 is MGHRA and CDR2 is YSYEKL. The trim removed 0 bases at V and 4 bases at J, leaving 9 bases unmatched. This CDR3 spans 18 amino acids. The CDR3 loop reads CASSQELAGGPSGYEQYF. The CDR3 DNA reads TGCGCCAGCAGCCAAGAACTAGCGGGAGGGCCCTCCGGTTACGAGCAGTACTTC.

DNA for the CDR3: TGTGCCAGCAGTTGGGGCGGCGCCGCCAGCACAGATACGCAGTATTTT. Its translation: CASSWGGAASTDTQYF. The J gene is TRBJ2-3, the V gene TRBV7-9, with D maybe TRBD1 (5 bases). The V end lost 6 bases, the J end lost 0 bases, and 16 bases lay between the germline ends. This CDR3 has 16 residues. Germline assignment: CDR1 SEHNR and CDR2 FQNEAQ (reference sequence).

The rearrangement joins TRBV5-1 to TRBJ2-1; 8 bases line up with TRBD1. Germline V gives CDR1 SGHRS, CDR2 YFSETQ. V was clipped by 1 base and J by 7 bases; unmatched bases: 4. There are 14 residues in the CDR3. The CDR3 sequence is CASSLQGADNEQFF. DNA of the CDR3: TGCGCCAGCAGCTTGCAGGGGGCGGATAATGAGCAGTTCTTC.

V gene TRBV6-5 combines with J gene TRBJ1-6, with TRBD1 matching 8 bases. V lost 10 bases and J lost 9; bases outside the gene matches: 14. The V gene's germline CDR1 is MNHEY and CDR2 SVGAGI. This CDR3 region has 15 residues. The chain's CDR3 is CATRPGQGRSSPLHF. As DNA, the CDR3 is TGTGCCACCAGACCCGGACAGGGAAGGTCTTCACCCCTCCACTTT.

This chain connects TRBV10-3 to TRBJ1-2, with D tentatively TRBD1 (5 bases). CDR1 is ENHRY, CDR2 SYGVKD, per germline. This CDR3 has 13 residues. The V end was cut by 3 bases, the J end by 6 bases, with 11 bases between. DNA for the CDR3: TGTGCCATCAGTGATCCAGGGTTGGATGGCTACACCTTC. Residues: CAISDPGLDGYTF.

This clone was recorded a few times. The chain uses TRBV7-9 and TRBJ1-3, with 7 positions matching TRBD1. This CDR3 region has 16 residues. The V gene's germline CDR1 is SEHNR and CDR2 FQNEAQ (reference sequence). Trimming at V came to 2 bases and at J to 0 bases, leaving 4 bases not matched to a gene. This CDR3 is CASSLSGQVSGNTIYF. CDR3 coding DNA: TGTGCCAGCAGCTTAAGCGGACAGGTCTCTGGAAACACCATATATTTT.

This clone was seen a handful of times. The V call is TRBV5-1, the J call TRBJ1-3; D perhaps matches TRBD1 (5 bases). Germline CDR1 is SGHRS and CDR2 is YFSETQ. With 4 bases removed from V and 3 bases from J, the gap between germline ends came to 8 bases. CDR3 length: 13 amino acids. The CDR3 sequence is CASSQDIGNTIYF. CDR3 nucleotides: TGCGCCAGCAGCCAGGACATTGGAAACACCATATATTTT. Looking up the rest from reference TRBV5-1 and TRBJ1-3 gives the full variable domain: KAGVTQTPRYLIKTRGQQVTLSCSPISGHRSVSWYQQTPGQGLQFLFEYFSETQRNKGNFPGRFSGRQFSNSRSEMNVSTLELGDSALYLCASSQDIGNTIYFGEGSWLTVV.

This chain uses TRBV5-4 with TRBJ1-1, with 8 bases fitting TRBD1. CDR1 is SGHNT, CDR2 YYREEE, per germline (reference sequence). The V gene end was trimmed by 6 bases and the J gene end by 1 base; junction bases not matched to a gene: 5. The CDR3 covers 14 residues. CDR3 bases: TGTGCCAGCAACAGGGGGTTCGGGAACACTGAAGCTTTCTTT. Translating it yields CASNRGFGNTEAFF.

The chain is built from TRBV5-1 and TRBJ1-2, with a tentative D call TRBD1 (6 bases). The length of the CDR3 is 15 residues. The V gene's germline CDR1 is SGHRS and CDR2 YFSETQ. The germline V and J ends were trimmed by 3 bases and 7 bases, with 19 bases remaining between them. CDR3 sequence: CASSSSTGVIGGYTF. In DNA, the CDR3 is TGCGCCAGCAGCTCGTCGACAGGAGTGATAGGTGGCTACACCTTC.

For the CDR3, the DNA is TGTGCCAGCTCACTTTCGACAGGGATTATTCACGATGACTATGGCTACACCTTC. This gives the protein CASSLSTGIIHDDYGYTF. The V and J genes are TRBV18 and TRBJ1-2, with 7 bases fitting TRBD1. Trimming cost V 4 bases and J 3 bases; bases outside gene matches: 17. From germline, CDR1 is KGHSH and CDR2 LQKENI. This CDR3 region has 18 residues.

For this clone: A much larger clone lies a single base off, so this may be a read error. This chain links TRBV2 with TRBJ1-1, with TRBD1 as a possible D gene (6 bases). The V and J ends lost 5 bases and 5 bases respectively, with 6 bases between them. Germline loops: CDR1 SNHLY, CDR2 FYNNEI. This CDR3 comprises 11 residues. The CDR3: CASSTGTEAFF. The CDR3 region has the DNA TGTGCCAGCAGTACAGGGACTGAAGCTTTCTTT.

This clone was detected once. CDR3 region: CASRYGQGLTTDTQYF. The DNA of the CDR3 is TGTGCCAGCAGATACGGACAGGGCCTTACCACAGATACGCAGTATTTT. The rearrangement uses TRBV28 and TRBJ2-3, with 8 bases lining up with TRBD1. The CDR3 runs 16 residues. Germline CDR1 MDHEN, CDR2 SYDVKM. V shed 6 bases and J 2 bases; nucleotides not matched to a gene: 10.

DNA for the CDR3: TGTGCCAGCGGACAGGCAAACTACAATGAGCAGTTCTTC. This codes for CASGQANYNEQFF. The V gene is TRBV12-3 or TRBV12-4, the J gene TRBJ2-1; 7 bases are shared with TRBD1. This CDR3 has 13 residues. After removal of 8 bases from V and 3 bases from J, the junction contained 4 bases not matched to a gene.

The chain couples TRBV10-3 to TRBJ2-7; D possibly corresponds to TRBD2 (5 bases). With 8 bases removed from V and 4 bases from J, the gap between germline ends came to 12 bases. CDR3 length: 12 residues. The germline gives CDR1 ENHRY, CDR2 SYGVKD. The CDR3 DNA is TGTGCCATCTCGTCCCTAGCTTACGAGCAGTACTTC. It codes for CAISSLAYEQYF.

This sequence joins TRBV10-3 and TRBJ2-5; 9 bases map to TRBD2. The J segment lost 1 base and the V segment lost 4 bases, leaving 1 base of the junction unmatched. The CDR3 has 14 residues. Per the germline V gene, CDR1 is ENHRY and CDR2 is SYGVKD. The CDR3 loop reads CAISATSGQETQYF. DNA for the CDR3: TGTGCCATCAGTGCGACTAGCGGCCAAGAGACCCAGTACTTC.

This clone has only one observation. The chain has TRBV7-3 and TRBJ1-4; perhaps TRBD1 as D (6 bases). Germline V gene data show CDR1 as SGHTA and CDR2 as FQGTGA. V gave up 5 bases and J gave up 7 bases, with 17 bases separating them. CDR3 size: 15 residues. The CDR3 region is CASSPRGGRGEKLFF. The CDR3 DNA reads as TGTGCCAGCAGCCCGAGGGGGGGGCGCGGTGAAAAACTGTTTTTT. The variable domain in full, completed from reference TRBV7-3 and TRBJ1-4, reads GAGVSQTPSNKVTEKGKYVELRCDPISGHTALYWYRQSLGQGPEFLIYFQGTGAADDSGLPNDRFFAVRPEGSVSTLKIQRTERGDSAVYLCASSPRGGRGEKLFFGSGTQLSVL.

V gene TRBV19 combines with J gene TRBJ2-1; D is uncertain. Germline-derived CDR1 and CDR2 are LNHDA and SQIVND (reference sequence). CDR3 length: 16 amino acids. With 7 bases removed from V and 9 bases from J, the gap between germline ends came to 25 bases. Written as DNA, the CDR3 is TGTGCCAGTAATGAGCCCGACCCGGGTCGCCCGGCTGAGCAGTTCTTC. Residues: CASNEPDPGRPAEQFF.

The rearrangement joins TRBV10-1 to TRBJ2-1; 7 bases are shared with TRBD1. The germline V gene encodes CDR1 WNHNN and CDR2 SYGVQD (reference sequence). The length of the CDR3 is 13 residues. With V trimmed by 4 bases and J by 7 bases, 4 bases remained unmatched. The CDR3 protein is CASSARGWNEQFF. The CDR3 nucleotides are TGCGCCAGCAGTGCCAGGGGGTGGAATGAGCAGTTCTTC.